One and the same sample provided the 24 T cell receptor beta chains below, sequenced in a study of CD8+ T cells in alopecia areata. Specified treatment: oral pan-JAK inhibitor, 5-10 mg twice daily. Extracted from the samples, RNA was reverse transcribed into cDNA to serve as the sequencing template. Sequenced by immunoSEQ multiplex PCR; TCRdb stores in-frame clones only, minus some. The sample has approximately 200,000 clones, 50% to 60% seen once. Material: CD4+ T cells sorted from blood, obtained at week 4, from a patient treated with tofacitinib. The receptor source for this set is a human donor with alopecia areata.

Turning to this clone: This may arise from a read error, as a much more abundant clone is one base away. This chain links TRBV10-3 with TRBJ2-7; no definite D call. Per germline, CDR1 ENHRY and CDR2 SYGVKD. The CDR3 sequence is 10 residues long. The CDR3 bases are TGTGCCAGCAGTTACTACGAGCAGTACTTC. As protein: CASSYYEQYF.

This clone was seen a few times. J is TRBJ1-4 and V is TRBV29-1, with D perhaps TRBD1 (5 bases). The V and J ends lost 6 bases and 8 bases respectively, with 10 bases between them. The CDR3 runs to 11 residues. Germline V gene data show CDR1 as SQVTM and CDR2 as ANQGSEA. CDR3 nucleotide sequence: TGCAGCGTCCGGGACGGGGAAAAACTGTTTTTT. Its translation: CSVRDGEKLFF.

The rearrangement uses TRBV25-1 and TRBJ2-4; the match to TRBD2 covers 10 bases. The V segment lost 9 bases and the J segment 9 bases; nucleotides outside the gene matches: 8. Looked up from germline, CDR1 is MGHDK and CDR2 is SYGVNS. The CDR3 is made up of 13 amino acids. The CDR3 reads CASVAGGHVIQYF. The CDR3 region has the DNA TGTGCCAGTGTAGCGGGAGGTCATGTCATTCAGTACTTC. The complete variable domain, with remaining parts taken from reference TRBV25-1 and TRBJ2-4, reads EADIYQTPRYLVIGTGKKITLECSQTMGHDKMYWYQQDPGMELHLIHYSYGVNSTEKGDLSSESTVSRIRTEHFPLTLESARPSHTSQYLCASVAGGHVIQYFGAGTRLSVL.

The rearrangement joins TRBV30 to TRBJ2-2; unclear D gene. The germline V and J ends were trimmed by 4 bases and 8 bases, with 11 bases remaining between them. CDR3 length: 12 residues. CDR1 GTSNPN and CDR2 SVGIG come from the germline V gene (reference sequence). This CDR3 reads CAWKNGLGELFF. DNA of the CDR3: TGTGCCTGGAAGAACGGTCTAGGGGAGCTGTTTTTT.

This clone was found a few times. CDR3 region: CSAGGTTYEQYF. The CDR3 coding sequence is TGCAGCGCGGGCGGGACCACCTACGAGCAGTACTTC. This sequence joins TRBV29-1 and TRBJ2-7; TRBD2 might be the D (6 bases). Looked up from germline, CDR1 is SQVTM and CDR2 is ANQGSEA. The ends were cut back, 7 bases at V and 2 bases at J, with 12 bases in the middle. The CDR3 sequence is 12 residues long.

The sample holds a few counts of this clone. V gene TRBV7-2 combines with J gene TRBJ1-2; D is unresolved. Trimming took 1 base from V and 7 from J, leaving 10 bases between them. This CDR3 has 13 amino acids. Germline loops: CDR1 SGHTA, CDR2 FQGNSA. Written as DNA, the CDR3 is TGTGCCAGCAGCTTAGACGGATTAATTGGCTACACCTTC. It codes for CASSLDGLIGYTF.

This rearrangement joins TRBV7-2 to TRBJ2-1; 10 bases agree with TRBD1. The CDR3 sequence is 16 residues long. With V trimmed by 5 bases and J by 5 bases, 9 bases remained unmatched. Germline CDR1 reads SGHTA; CDR2 reads FQGNSA. DNA of the CDR3: TGTGCCAGCAGCCAATACCGGGACAGGGGTAACAATGAGCAGTTCTTC. It is translated as CASSQYRDRGNNEQFF.

The V gene is TRBV11-2, the J gene TRBJ2-7; no firm D call. The CDR3 extends over 12 amino acids. The V gene's germline CDR1 is SGHAT and CDR2 FQNNGV. V lost 3 bases, J lost 3 bases, and 6 bases lay in between. CDR3 protein: CASSLESYEQYF. Here the CDR3 DNA reads TGTGCCAGCAGCTTGGAGAGCTACGAGCAGTACTTC.

The chain has TRBV27 and TRBJ2-3; either TRBD1 or TRBD2 may supply D (5 bases each). The ends were cut back, 5 bases at V and 1 base at J, with 13 bases in the middle. The CDR3 length is 15 residues. Germline CDR1 and CDR2: MNHEY and SMNVEV (reference sequence). CDR3 residues: CASSKGLGGTDTQYF. CDR3 in DNA: TGTGCCAGCAGTAAGGGGTTGGGGGGCACAGATACGCAGTATTTT.

The chain couples TRBV5-1 to TRBJ1-5, with D unresolved. There are 14 residues in the CDR3. V was pared by 0 bases and J by 3 bases, with 7 bases between. Germline lookup yields CDR1 SGHRS and CDR2 YFSETQ. For the CDR3, the DNA is TGCGCCAGCAGCTTGGATCCCACCAATCAGCCCCAGCATTTT. Encoded protein: CASSLDPTNQPQHF.

The rearrangement joins TRBV5-1 to TRBJ1-5, with D possibly matching TRBD1 (5 bases). Trimming cost V 0 bases and J 7 bases, with 11 bases left between them. CDR1 SGHRS and CDR2 YFSETQ come from the germline V gene. The CDR3 is 14 residues long. CDR3 loop: CASSLGGDGQPQHF. CDR3 nucleotide sequence: TGCGCCAGCAGCTTGGGAGGGGATGGACAGCCCCAGCATTTT.

The chain employs TRBV29-1 and TRBJ2-7, with TRBD2 identical over 8 bases. This CDR3 region has 12 residues. Germline V gene data show CDR1 as SQVTM and CDR2 as ANQGSEA. The V and J ends lost 3 bases and 2 bases, in that order; junction bases with no gene match: 0. The CDR3 bases are TGCAGCGTTGAGACTAGCGCCTACGAGCAGTACTTC. Translating gives CSVETSAYEQYF.

This clone has only a few counts. The V call is TRBV18, the J call TRBJ2-5; the D is unclear. The V gene's germline CDR1 is KGHSH and CDR2 LQKENI. This CDR3 has 13 residues. Trimming left V 8 bases short and J 5 bases short, with 15 bases between. The CDR3 DNA reads TGTGCCAGCCGATCCCTCAAGTGGGAGACCCAGTACTTC. The encoded protein is CASRSLKWETQYF. Drawing the rest from reference TRBV18 and TRBJ2-5, the complete variable domain is NAGVMQNPRHLVRRRGQEARLRCSPMKGHSHVYWYRQLPEEGLKFMVYLQKENIIDESGMPKERFSAEFPKEGPSILRIQQVVRGDSAAYFCASRSLKWETQYFGPGTRLLVL.

The chain carries TRBV6-1 and TRBJ2-4; D may match TRBD1 or TRBD2 (6 bases each). The CDR3 has 16 amino acids. Germline-derived CDR1 and CDR2 are MNHNS and SASEGT. The V and J ends lost 2 bases and 1 base respectively, with 12 bases between them. The CDR3: CASSETGLAAKNIQYF. CDR3 nucleotide sequence: TGTGCCAGCAGTGAAACAGGGCTAGCGGCCAAAAACATTCAGTACTTC.

This clone was seen only a few times. The J gene is TRBJ1-1, the V gene TRBV30; D gene ambiguous. The V end lost 3 bases, the J end lost 3 bases, and 11 bases lay between the germline ends. The CDR3 consists of 13 residues. The germline V gene encodes CDR1 GTSNPN and CDR2 SVGIG (reference sequence). The DNA for the CDR3 is TGTGCCTGGAGGACATTCGGCGACACTGAAGCTTTCTTT. This encodes CAWRTFGDTEAFF.

The CDR3 sequence is CASSDPRRRGQETQYF. The DNA for the CDR3 is TGTGCCAGCAGTGATCCGAGGAGAAGGGGACAAGAGACCCAGTACTTC. This sequence joins TRBV6-1 and TRBJ2-5; D is perhaps TRBD1 (5 bases). This CDR3 region has 16 residues. Germline V gives CDR1 MNHNS, CDR2 SASEGT. V shed 3 bases and J shed 2 bases, with 16 bases lying between them.

The chain is built from TRBV2 and TRBJ2-3; D is perhaps TRBD2 (6 bases). Trimming cost V 9 bases and J 4 bases, with 14 bases left between them. The CDR3 has 13 amino acids. The germline V gene has CDR1 SNHLY and CDR2 FYNNEI. The CDR3 loop reads CARGTRLADTQYF. The CDR3 DNA is TGTGCCAGAGGGACTCGACTCGCAGATACGCAGTATTTT.

The chain has TRBV4-1 and TRBJ2-1; 10 bases agree with TRBD2. V shed 0 bases and J 7 bases; nucleotides not matched to a gene: 15. The germline CDR1 and CDR2 sequences are MGHRA and YSYEKL. The CDR3 is 19 residues long. CDR3 residues: CASSQDPWTIAGGWNEQFF. CDR3 coding DNA: TGCGCCAGCAGCCAAGATCCGTGGACTATAGCGGGAGGTTGGAATGAGCAGTTCTTC.

This rearrangement joins TRBV15 to TRBJ1-3; D unresolved. The CDR3 is 18 residues long. Germline V gene lookup returns CDR1 LNHNV and CDR2 YYDKDF (reference sequence). The germline V and J ends were trimmed by 0 bases and 4 bases, with 19 bases remaining between them. For the CDR3, the DNA is TGTGCCACCAGCAGAGACGGGCGGGCGGTGTTACAAGGAAACACCATATATTTT. The encoded protein is CATSRDGRAVLQGNTIYF.

V usage is TRBV18 and J usage is TRBJ2-7; D tentatively fits TRBD1 or TRBD2 (5 bases each). This CDR3 spans 12 amino acids. V was clipped by 3 bases and J by 5 bases, with 8 bases between them. Looked up from germline, CDR1 is KGHSH and CDR2 is LQKENI. CDR3 nucleotides: TGTGCCAGCTCACCCGGGACCGACGAGCAGTACTTC. This sequence encodes CASSPGTDEQYF.

The J gene is TRBJ2-2, the V gene TRBV4-3; D call uncertain. The CDR3 runs to 15 residues. The V end was cut by 0 bases, the J end by 6 bases, with 11 bases between. The germline V gene has CDR1 LGHNA and CDR2 YSLEER. CDR3 sequence (DNA): TGCGCCAGCAGCCAAGAATTTGGGTACTCCGGGGAGCTGTTTTTT. Translating gives CASSQEFGYSGELFF.

This clone was recorded a few times. The chain has TRBV29-1 and TRBJ1-2; D not certain. Trimming removed 2 bases at V and 2 bases at J, with 9 bases between. Germline V gene data show CDR1 as SQVTM and CDR2 as ANQGSEA. The CDR3 runs to 13 residues. The CDR3 protein is CSVESPTNYGYTF. CDR3 nucleotide sequence: TGCAGCGTTGAAAGCCCCACGAACTATGGCTACACCTTC.

This clone has only a few counts. V usage is TRBV25-1 and J usage is TRBJ2-1; perhaps TRBD2 as D (6 bases). V dropped 4 bases and J dropped 15 bases, with 13 bases sitting between them. This CDR3 spans 11 amino acids. From germline, CDR1 is MGHDK and CDR2 SYGVNS. CDR3 region: CASSGGLVPFF. The CDR3 DNA is TGTGCCAGCAGTGGGGGACTGGTCCCGTTCTTC.

The chain carries TRBV9 and TRBJ2-3; 8 bases are shared with TRBD2. Looked up from germline, CDR1 is SGDLS and CDR2 is YYNGEE. The CDR3 is made up of 15 amino acids. Trimming at V came to 3 bases and at J to 1 base, leaving 4 bases not matched to a gene. The CDR3 here is CASSAREGRTDTQYF. The CDR3 DNA sequence: TGTGCCAGCAGCGCTCGGGAGGGGCGCACAGATACGCAGTATTTT.